A single sample gave rise to the 8 T cell receptor beta chains below, sequenced in a study of CD8+ T cells in alopecia areata (dated by TCRdb to the late 2010s). According to the study, the label for this sample's time point signals: around 26 weeks on oral tofacitinib. In the paper's terms, the treatment or condition label means: oral pan-JAK inhibitor, 5-10 mg twice daily. The library was made by the immunoSEQ multiplex PCR assay. RNA was extracted from all samples and reverse transcribed into cDNA, which served as template for TCR sequencing. TCRdb took over this immuneACCESS table, retaining in-frame rearrangements with V and J assigned. Such tables are incomplete; in checked studies, under half of the missing clones stem from an unresolved V gene, and the remainder is unexplained. The sample includes 150,000 to 250,000 clones, with roughly 60% observed a single time. Roughly 5.8% of the sample is taken by the ten largest.

The source material was CD4+ T cells sorted from blood, sampled at week 24, from a patient treated with tofacitinib. These receptors all come from a human donor with alopecia areata.

This chain uses TRBV7-2 with TRBJ2-5; 10 nucleotides match TRBD2. V lost 6 bases, J lost 1 base, and 5 bases stayed unmatched. The CDR3 length is 15 residues. CDR1 is SGHTA and CDR2 is FQGNSA in the germline V gene. CDR3 sequence reads: CASSRTSGSQETQYF. DNA of the CDR3: TGTGCCAGCAGTCGGACTAGCGGATCCCAAGAGACCCAGTACTTC.

The chain carries TRBV7-9 and TRBJ1-1; D is possibly TRBD1 (5 bases). Germline V gene data show CDR1 as SEHNR and CDR2 as FQNEAQ (reference sequence). The CDR3 is 13 residues long. The ends were cut back, 7 bases at V and 1 base at J, with 10 bases in the middle. The CDR3 DNA reads TGTGCCAGCACCATTGGGGCGAACACTGAAGCTTTCTTT. Translating gives CASTIGANTEAFF.

This clone was seen a few times. The genes are TRBV6-5 and TRBJ2-3, with D maybe TRBD2 (5 bases). The CDR3 consists of 14 residues. The V and J ends lost 5 bases and 4 bases respectively, with 13 bases between them. Germline CDR1 reads MNHEY; CDR2 reads SVGAGI. The CDR3 region is CASSMDLRADTQYF. The CDR3 DNA is TGTGCCAGCAGTATGGACTTACGAGCAGATACGCAGTATTTT.

The table lists this clone with a few counts. J is TRBJ1-1 and V is TRBV5-6; 7 bases map to TRBD1. J was trimmed by 0 bases and V by 3 bases; bases with no gene match: 8. This CDR3 region has 16 residues. Germline V lookup: CDR1 SGHDT, CDR2 YYEEEE. The CDR3 spells CASSYYLDRVNTEAFF. The CDR3 DNA reads TGTGCCAGCAGCTATTATCTCGACAGGGTGAACACTGAAGCTTTCTTT.

The J gene is TRBJ2-1, the V gene TRBV30; weak D call: TRBD2 (6 bases). V dropped 1 base and J dropped 6 bases, with 13 bases sitting between them. Germline loops: CDR1 GTSNPN, CDR2 SVGIG (reference sequence). This CDR3 is 14 amino acids long. CDR3 in amino acids: CAWSDGGTRNEQFF. CDR3 sequence (DNA): TGTGCCTGGAGTGATGGCGGGACCCGCAATGAGCAGTTCTTC.

This clone appeared a few times. The chain employs TRBV7-2 and TRBJ2-1; TRBD2 aligns across 8 bases. CDR1 is SGHTA, CDR2 FQGNSA, per germline. The V gene end was trimmed by 1 base and the J gene end by 5 bases; junction bases not matched to a gene: 7. CDR3 length: 16 residues. The CDR3 protein is CASSLVVAGLNNEQFF. The CDR3 DNA follows: TGTGCCAGCAGCTTAGTCGTAGCGGGGTTAAACAATGAGCAGTTCTTC. Together with reference TRBV7-2 and TRBJ2-1, the CDR3 gives the full variable domain: GAGVSQSPSNKVTEKGKDVELRCDPISGHTALYWYRQSLGQGLEFLIYFQGNSAPDKSGLPSDRFSAERTGGSVSTLTIQRTQQEDSAVYLCASSLVVAGLNNEQFFGPGTRLTVL.

The table lists this clone with a count of one. The CDR3 coding sequence is TGTGCCATCACCCCTTTGCCGACTCATGGCTACACCTTC. This encodes CAITPLPTHGYTF. V usage is TRBV10-3 and J usage is TRBJ1-2, with D hard to call. The germline V gene has CDR1 ENHRY and CDR2 SYGVKD. The V end lost 7 bases, the J end lost 6 bases, and 15 bases lay between the germline ends. There are 13 residues in the CDR3.

Only a few counts were recorded for this clone. The chain joins TRBV7-8 to TRBJ2-1, with 7 bases matching TRBD1. There are 14 residues in the CDR3. The V gene's germline CDR1 is SGHVS and CDR2 FQNEAQ. V was clipped by 1 base and J by 10 bases; unmatched bases: 7. The CDR3 here is CASSLEGDRDEQFF. As DNA, the CDR3 is TGTGCCAGCAGCTTAGAAGGTGACAGGGACGAGCAGTTCTTC.